Below are 11 T cell receptor beta chains sequenced from a single sample in a study of cytomegalovirus exposure and HLA in healthy donors. The PCR ran on 60 Vbeta and 13 Jbeta primers. The repertoire was sequenced with immunoSEQ multiplex PCR; TCRdb's copy has only in-frame clones and lacks some. This repertoire shows some 150,000 clones, 87% found once; its top ten account for around 5.5%. Source material: PBMCs. The source of these receptors is a woman between 25 and 40 years old in good health and CMV-seronegative.

This chain uses TRBV27 with TRBJ1-2; TRBD1 aligns across 10 bases. CDR1 is MNHEY, CDR2 SMNVEV, per germline (reference sequence). The CDR3 spans 14 residues. Germline trimming cut 2 bases from V and 12 bases from J; bases unmatched to any gene: 9. The CDR3 reads CASSLEGGQGGHTF. The DNA of the CDR3 is TGTGCCAGCAGTTTAGAGGGCGGACAGGGGGGACACACCTTC.

This chain links TRBV27 with TRBJ2-5; 7 bases align to TRBD2. The length of the CDR3 is 15 residues. CDR1 MNHEY and CDR2 SMNVEV come from the germline V gene (reference sequence). J was trimmed by 4 bases and V by 4 bases; bases with no gene match: 9. CDR3 sequence: CASSWRAGVVETQYF. The CDR3 DNA reads TGTGCCAGCAGTTGGAGGGCGGGAGTGGTAGAGACCCAGTACTTC.

On this clone: The germline gene is not matched at one end of the junction; a read error may be the cause. This chain joins TRBV5-4 and TRBJ1-1, with D unclear. The CDR3 covers 13 residues. The germline V gene encodes CDR1 SGHNT and CDR2 YYREEE (reference sequence). The CDR3 DNA sequence: TGTGCCAGCAGCTTGGCGGGGAACGCTGAAGCTTTCTTT. This gives the protein CASSLAGNAEAFF.

The rearrangement uses TRBV4-2 and TRBJ2-4; TRBD2 is a possible D gene (5 bases). Trimming shortened V by 0 bases and J by 3 bases, and 9 bases separated the two germline ends. The CDR3 runs 15 residues. In germline, CDR1 is LGHNA, CDR2 YNFKEQ. CDR3 bases: TGTGCCAGCAGCCAAGAACGGGGTGGCAAAAACATTCAGTACTTC. Encoded protein: CASSQERGGKNIQYF.

V is TRBV4-1 and J is TRBJ2-7; 9 bases map to TRBD1. V lost 1 base, J lost 6 bases, and 7 bases stayed unmatched. The CDR3 totals 15 residues. Germline CDR1 is MGHRA and CDR2 is YSYEKL. The CDR3 bases are TGCGCCAGCAGCCAAGGGGTTGGGACAGGGCGCGAGCAGTACTTC. Amino acids: CASSQGVGTGREQYF.

The CDR3: CARSSTSLYTDTQYF. The CDR3 DNA reads as TGTGCCAGAAGCTCGACTAGCTTATACACAGATACGCAGTATTTT. The gene calls are TRBV7-5 and TRBJ2-3; the D call in the table, TRBD2, was not verified against the DNA. TRBV7-5 corresponds to a pseudogene. This CDR3 has 15 residues.

The V gene is TRBV6-6, the J gene TRBJ1-2; TRBD1 matches at 8 bases. Trimming cost V 5 bases and J 7 bases; bases outside gene matches: 0. Germline V gene data show CDR1 as MNHNY and CDR2 as SVGAGI (reference sequence). The CDR3 consists of 11 residues. CDR3 in amino acids: CASSQGAGYTF. The CDR3 DNA reads as TGTGCCAGCAGTCAGGGGGCTGGCTACACCTTC.

V usage is TRBV5-6 and J usage is TRBJ2-7; 7 nucleotides line up with TRBD2. The junction had 12 bases not matched to a gene; V was cut back by 6 bases and J by 0 bases. The CDR3 consists of 16 residues. Germline CDR1 and CDR2: SGHDT and YYEEEE. The CDR3 DNA reads TGTGCCAGCACCAATCAAGCTAGCGGATACTCCTACGAGCAGTACTTC. Its protein product is CASTNQASGYSYEQYF.

The count of this clone is one. V and J are TRBV4-1 and TRBJ1-1, with a weak D call TRBD1 (5 bases). In germline, CDR1 is MGHRA, CDR2 YSYEKL. CDR3 length: 12 amino acids. The V end was cut by 5 bases, the J end by 4 bases, with 8 bases between. The CDR3: CASSVGGTEAFF. The CDR3 nucleotides read TGCGCCAGCAGCGTCGGGGGCACTGAAGCTTTCTTT.

The chain has TRBV19 and TRBJ2-1, with D possibly being TRBD2 (6 bases). The CDR3 length is 15 residues. Germline V gene data show CDR1 as LNHDA and CDR2 as SQIVND (reference sequence). V lost 7 bases, J lost 2 bases, and 15 bases lay in between. The CDR3 here is CASNTPGLTYNEQFF. The CDR3, as DNA: TGTGCCAGTAACACCCCGGGACTGACCTACAATGAGCAGTTCTTC.

The chain recombines TRBV6-1 with TRBJ1-5, with D unresolved. With 2 bases removed from V and 3 bases from J, the gap between germline ends came to 14 bases. Per the germline V gene, CDR1 is MNHNS and CDR2 is SASEGT. This CDR3 contains 16 residues. The chain's CDR3 is CASSEIGLGINQPQHF. DNA of the CDR3: TGTGCCAGCAGTGAAATAGGACTGGGGATCAATCAGCCCCAGCATTTT.